Each of the 30 T cell receptor beta chains below was sequenced from the same sample in a study of blood T cell repertoires in COVID-19. Sequenced by immunoSEQ multiplex PCR; TCRdb stores in-frame clones only, minus some. Of about 75,000 clones listed, 70% to 80% are singletons. Sample: peripheral blood. The receptors come from a woman of 80 years or more with active or convalescent COVID-19.

The J gene is TRBJ2-1, the V gene TRBV18, with TRBD1 as a possible D gene (5 bases). The germline V gene encodes CDR1 KGHSH and CDR2 LQKENI. The length of the CDR3 is 14 residues. V shed 3 bases and J shed 7 bases, with 13 bases lying between them. CDR3 DNA sequence: TGTGCCAGCTCACCTATACAGGAGAGAAATGAGCAGTTCTTC. Protein sequence: CASSPIQERNEQFF.

Many counts were recorded for this clone. Other DNA sequences in this sample translate to the same CDR3. V gene TRBV19 combines with J gene TRBJ1-5, with unresolved D. The CDR3 covers 14 residues. In germline, CDR1 is LNHDA, CDR2 SQIVND (reference sequence). The V end lost 3 bases, the J end lost 0 bases, and 6 bases lay between the germline ends. The DNA of the CDR3 is TGTGCCAGTAGTATCTTAAATAGCAATCAGCCCCAGCATTTT. It specifies CASSILNSNQPQHF.

The V call is TRBV4-3, the J call TRBJ1-3; 8 nucleotides agree with TRBD1. The CDR3 has 18 residues. From germline, CDR1 is LGHNA and CDR2 YSLEER. V shed 0 bases, J shed 2 bases, and the junction held 9 bases outside the gene matches. In DNA, the CDR3 is TGCGCCAGCAGCCAAGATCTGTGGGGACAGGTAACTGGAAACACCATATATTTT. Translating gives CASSQDLWGQVTGNTIYF.

CDR3 sequence (DNA): TGCGCCAGCAGCTTCCGGGGGGAACAGTACTTC. It yields the protein CASSFRGEQYF. V gene TRBV5-1 combines with J gene TRBJ2-7, with 7 bases matching TRBD2. CDR1 is SGHRS, CDR2 YFSETQ, per germline. The CDR3 length is 11 residues. Losses at the gene ends were 2 bases for V and 10 bases for J; bases not matched to a gene: 3.

The chain links TRBV9 to TRBJ2-5, with D possibly matching TRBD1 (6 bases). This CDR3 comprises 15 residues. Germline CDR1 SGDLS, CDR2 YYNGEE. Between the trimmed V and J ends, which lost 0 bases and 3 bases, there was a span of 12 bases. The CDR3 DNA sequence: TGTGCCAGCAGCGTAGGGGGACACCCAGAAGAGACCCAGTACTTC. This sequence encodes CASSVGGHPEETQYF.

The chain employs TRBV7-2 and TRBJ2-1, with D uncertain. V shed 1 base and J shed 7 bases, with 14 bases lying between them. CDR3 size: 15 residues. Per germline, CDR1 SGHTA and CDR2 FQGNSA. The CDR3 sequence: CASSLGRPSLNEQFF. Written as DNA, the CDR3 is TGTGCCAGCAGCTTAGGGCGGCCGTCGTTGAATGAGCAGTTCTTC.

The J gene is TRBJ2-7, the V gene TRBV19; no definite D call. The V end lost 0 bases, the J end lost 2 bases, and 17 bases lay between the germline ends. The CDR3 consists of 17 residues. The germline gives CDR1 LNHDA, CDR2 SQIVND (reference sequence). The CDR3: CASSIDLGFGGAYEQYF. In DNA, the CDR3 is TGTGCCAGTAGTATAGATCTAGGTTTCGGCGGAGCCTACGAGCAGTACTTC. The entire variable domain, with the rest obtained from reference TRBV19 and TRBJ2-7, is as follows: DGGITQSPKYLFRKEGQNVTLSCEQNLNHDAMYWYRQDPGQGLRLIYYSQIVNDFQKGDIAEGYSVSREKKESFPLTVTSAQKNPTAFYLCASSIDLGFGGAYEQYFGPGTRLTVT.

The V and J genes are TRBV5-5 and TRBJ1-2; no clear D. Germline loops: CDR1 SGHKS, CDR2 YYEKEE (reference sequence). CDR3 length equals 12 residues. The V end was cut by 0 bases, the J end by 4 bases, with 4 bases between. In DNA, the CDR3 is TGTGCCAGCAGCTTGGACAGCTATGGCTACACCTTC. It translates to CASSLDSYGYTF. Filled out from reference TRBV5-5 and TRBJ1-2, the complete variable domain reads DAGVTQSPTHLIKTRGQQVTLRCSPISGHKSVSWYQQVLGQGPQFIFQYYEKEERGRGNFPDRFSARQFPNYSSELNVNALLLGDSALYLCASSLDSYGYTFGSGTRLTVV.

The gene calls are TRBV23-1 and TRBJ1-5, with D possibly matching TRBD1 (6 bases). TRBV23-1 is an ORF, and what it does is uncertain. Trimming cost V 4 bases and J 6 bases, with 16 bases left between them. The CDR3 is 15 amino acids. The CDR3 loop reads CASSLHAGGVQPQHF. DNA for the CDR3: TGCGCCAGCAGTCTCCATGCGGGGGGCGTTCAGCCCCAGCATTTT.

J is TRBJ2-7 and V is TRBV7-9; 8 bases match TRBD1. CDR1 SEHNR and CDR2 FQNEAQ come from the germline V gene (reference sequence). CDR3 size: 14 residues. Germline trimming cut 5 bases from V and 6 bases from J; bases unmatched to any gene: 9. The CDR3 nucleotides read TGTGCCAGCAGCCCTTTGACAGGGGCCATCGAGCAGTACTTC. It is translated as CASSPLTGAIEQYF.

The V call is TRBV7-2, the J call TRBJ1-5; 7 bases are shared with TRBD1. Germline V gene data show CDR1 as SGHTA and CDR2 as FQGNSA. With V trimmed by 5 bases and J by 0 bases, 13 bases remained unmatched. This CDR3 has 18 residues. Here the CDR3 reads CASSPPGGNGNSNQPQHF. CDR3 nucleotide sequence: TGTGCCAGCAGCCCGCCAGGGGGGAATGGGAATAGCAATCAGCCCCAGCATTTT.

The chain links TRBV30 to TRBJ1-5, with D unclear. The CDR3 totals 14 residues. Germline V gives CDR1 GTSNPN, CDR2 SVGIG (reference sequence). V was shortened by 0 bases and J by 0 bases, with 6 bases between the two germline ends. The CDR3 sequence is CAWSVQYSNQPQHF. CDR3 coding DNA: TGTGCCTGGAGTGTACAATATAGCAATCAGCCCCAGCATTTT.

The rearrangement joins TRBV19 to TRBJ1-5; D is unclear. V was trimmed by 3 bases and J by 4 bases, leaving 10 bases between them. In germline, CDR1 is LNHDA, CDR2 SQIVND (reference sequence). This CDR3 is 14 amino acids long. This CDR3 reads CASSIVQSNQPQHF. In DNA form, the CDR3 reads TGTGCCAGTAGTATCGTACAGTCGAATCAGCCCCAGCATTTT. The complete variable domain, with remaining parts taken from reference TRBV19 and TRBJ1-5, reads DGGITQSPKYLFRKEGQNVTLSCEQNLNHDAMYWYRQDPGQGLRLIYYSQIVNDFQKGDIAEGYSVSREKKESFPLTVTSAQKNPTAFYLCASSIVQSNQPQHFGDGTRLSIL.

The chain recombines TRBV7-4 with TRBJ2-7, with D possibly being TRBD2 (5 bases). CDR1 is SGHVT, CDR2 SQSDAQ, per germline. Trimming left V 5 bases short and J 6 bases short, with 20 bases between. The CDR3 runs to 15 residues. CDR3 loop: CASSRDYPTIREQYF. Written as DNA, the CDR3 is TGTGCCAGCAGCCGAGACTACCCCACTATTCGCGAGCAGTACTTC.

This chain connects TRBV7-2 to TRBJ2-5, with 9 nucleotides matching TRBD1. J lost 4 bases, V lost 1 base, and 7 bases had no gene match. Germline V CDR1 and CDR2: SGHTA, FQGNSA. The CDR3 has 16 amino acids. For the CDR3, the DNA is TGTGCCAGCAGCTTAGGGGGGACAGGGTGGGGAGAGACCCAGTACTTC. Its protein is CASSLGGTGWGETQYF.

The V gene is TRBV28, the J gene TRBJ1-1, with D perhaps matching TRBD1 (5 bases). The CDR3 has 14 residues. Germline V gives CDR1 MDHEN, CDR2 SYDVKM. Trimming cost V 6 bases and J 4 bases, with 15 bases left between them. The CDR3 nucleotides read TGTGCCAGCAGCCCCACGGGGGGATCCACTGAAGCTTTCTTT. Its protein product is CASSPTGGSTEAFF. Using reference TRBV28 and TRBJ1-1 for the parts outside the CDR3, the full variable domain is DVKVTQSSRYLVKRTGEKVFLECVQDMDHENMFWYRQDPGLGLRLIYFSYDVKMKEKGDIPEGYSVSREKKERFSLILESASTNQTSMYLCASSPTGGSTEAFFGQGTRLTVV.

The J gene is TRBJ2-1, the V gene TRBV5-6, with 7 bases that match TRBD2. This CDR3 spans 15 amino acids. Germline V gene lookup returns CDR1 SGHDT and CDR2 YYEEEE. The V segment lost 2 bases and the J segment 4 bases; nucleotides outside the gene matches: 6. The CDR3 protein is CASSFRLAGYNEQFF. The CDR3 coding sequence is TGTGCCAGCAGCTTCCGACTAGCAGGATACAATGAGCAGTTCTTC.

V is TRBV5-6 and J is TRBJ2-7, with 7 bases fitting TRBD1. The CDR3 covers 15 residues. Looked up from germline, CDR1 is SGHDT and CDR2 is YYEEEE. V lost 2 bases, J lost 1 base, and 6 bases stayed unmatched. CDR3 loop: CASSFSQGESYEQYF. The CDR3 region has the DNA TGTGCCAGCAGCTTCAGTCAGGGGGAGTCCTACGAGCAGTACTTC. Filled out from reference TRBV5-6 and TRBJ2-7, the complete variable domain reads DAGVTQSPTHLIKTRGQQVTLRCSPKSGHDTVSWYQQALGQGPQFIFQYYEEEERQRGNFPDRFSGHQFPNYSSELNVNALLLGDSALYLCASSFSQGESYEQYFGPGTRLTVT.

The chain has TRBV5-6 and TRBJ1-2; a weak D match, TRBD1 (5 bases). Trimming left V 4 bases short and J 2 bases short, with 12 bases between. Germline CDR1 is SGHDT and CDR2 is YYEEEE. The CDR3 loop spans 14 amino acids. The CDR3 spells CASSTGLTNYGYTF. The DNA for the CDR3 is TGTGCCAGCAGCACGGGACTGACCAACTATGGCTACACCTTC.

The rearrangement joins TRBV11-2 to TRBJ1-1; D call uncertain. Trimming stripped 1 base from V and 2 bases from J, with 11 bases between. The CDR3 runs to 15 residues. CDR1 SGHAT and CDR2 FQNNGV come from the germline V gene. CDR3 sequence reads: CASSLVAGINTEAFF. CDR3 nucleotide sequence: TGTGCCAGCAGCTTAGTTGCCGGGATTAACACTGAAGCTTTCTTT.

This clone was recorded only once. The chain is built from TRBV6-5 and TRBJ1-5; 7 bases map to TRBD1. The J segment lost 5 bases and the V segment lost 6 bases, leaving 7 bases of the junction unmatched. Per the germline V gene, CDR1 is MNHEY and CDR2 is SVGAGI. The CDR3 totals 14 residues. In nucleotides, the CDR3 is TGTGCCAGCAGCCCGGGACAGATCTATCAGCCCCAGCATTTT. This codes for CASSPGQIYQPQHF.

J is TRBJ2-7 and V is TRBV7-2, with 11 bases matching TRBD2. CDR3 size: 15 residues. The J segment lost 5 bases and the V segment lost 1 base, leaving 4 bases of the junction unmatched. In germline, CDR1 is SGHTA, CDR2 FQGNSA. CDR3 in DNA: TGTGCCAGCAGCTTAGGGACTAGCGGGTCCCACGAGCAGTACTTC. It yields the protein CASSLGTSGSHEQYF.

DNA for the CDR3: TGTGCCAGCAGTTTCCGCCGGTGGGAGCTGTTTTTT. This codes for CASSFRRWELFF. The J gene is TRBJ2-2, the V gene TRBV6-2 or TRBV6-3, with D uncertain. Germline V gene lookup returns CDR1 MNHEY and CDR2 SVGEGT. Trimming cost V 4 bases and J 9 bases, with 9 bases left between them. The CDR3 has 12 amino acids.

The chain combines TRBV28 with TRBJ1-6; no firm D call. The germline gives CDR1 MDHEN, CDR2 SYDVKM. The CDR3 runs to 12 residues. V lost 10 bases and J 9 bases, leaving 13 bases between the germline ends. The CDR3: CAIRVPGSPLHF. The CDR3 nucleotides read TGTGCCATCCGAGTCCCTGGTTCACCCCTCCACTTT.

The CDR3 region is CASRNAGQAFF. CDR3 DNA sequence: TGTGCCAGCAGAAACGCGGGACAAGCTTTCTTT. The rearrangement links TRBV6-1 to TRBJ1-1; perhaps TRBD1 as D (5 bases). V was trimmed by 6 bases and J by 9 bases, leaving 11 bases between them. CDR3 length: 11 residues. Per germline, CDR1 MNHNS and CDR2 SASEGT.

The genes are TRBV27 and TRBJ1-2, with TRBD1 matching over 10 bases. Trimming took 8 bases from V and 4 from J; bases not matched to a gene: 1. Per germline, CDR1 MNHEY and CDR2 SMNVEV (reference sequence). There are 12 residues in the CDR3. This CDR3 is CASRDRGYGYTF. The CDR3 bases are TGTGCCAGCCGGGACAGGGGCTATGGCTACACCTTC.

The gene calls are TRBV29-1 and TRBJ2-1, with D possibly matching TRBD2 (6 bases). This CDR3 has 14 residues. Deletions cut 4 bases from V and 0 bases from J, with 10 bases between. CDR1 and CDR2 from the germline V gene are SQVTM and ANQGSEA. The chain's CDR3 is CSVVGTLSYNEQFF. For the CDR3, the DNA is TGCAGCGTTGTGGGGACTCTCTCCTACAATGAGCAGTTCTTC.

This clone was seen a single time. J is TRBJ2-3 and V is TRBV4-2; 10 bases are shared with TRBD2. This CDR3 has 18 amino acids. After removal of 6 bases from V and 5 bases from J, the junction contained 17 bases not matched to a gene. CDR1 and CDR2 from the germline V gene are LGHNA and YNFKEQ. The CDR3 nucleotides are TGTGCCAGCAGGCGCGTAGCGGGAGGTCCTTCAGGGGGAGATACGCAGTATTTT. Translating it yields CASRRVAGGPSGGDTQYF.

The chain has TRBV30 and TRBJ1-1; tentatively, D is TRBD1 (5 bases). Looked up from germline, CDR1 is GTSNPN and CDR2 is SVGIG (reference sequence). The CDR3 is 12 amino acids. Trimming removed 4 bases at V and 4 bases at J, with 10 bases between. The CDR3 DNA sequence: TGTGCCTGGAACCCGACAGCCACTGAAGCTTTCTTT. Protein: CAWNPTATEAFF. The full variable domain, with the rest looked up from reference TRBV30 and TRBJ1-1, is SQTIHQWPATLVQPVGSPLSLECTVEGTSNPNLYWYRQAAGRGLQLLFYSVGIGQISSEVPQNLSASRPQDRQFILSSKKLLLSDSGFYLCAWNPTATEAFFGQGTRLTVV.

J is TRBJ1-6 and V is TRBV29-1; TRBD1 agrees at 8 bases. Germline V gene sequence: CDR1 SQVTM, CDR2 ANQGSEA. This CDR3 is 14 amino acids long. J gave up 5 bases and V 7 bases, and 7 bases lay outside the gene matches. CDR3: CSALTGGNNSPLHF. In DNA form, the CDR3 reads TGCAGCGCCCTAACAGGGGGGAATAATTCACCCCTCCACTTT.